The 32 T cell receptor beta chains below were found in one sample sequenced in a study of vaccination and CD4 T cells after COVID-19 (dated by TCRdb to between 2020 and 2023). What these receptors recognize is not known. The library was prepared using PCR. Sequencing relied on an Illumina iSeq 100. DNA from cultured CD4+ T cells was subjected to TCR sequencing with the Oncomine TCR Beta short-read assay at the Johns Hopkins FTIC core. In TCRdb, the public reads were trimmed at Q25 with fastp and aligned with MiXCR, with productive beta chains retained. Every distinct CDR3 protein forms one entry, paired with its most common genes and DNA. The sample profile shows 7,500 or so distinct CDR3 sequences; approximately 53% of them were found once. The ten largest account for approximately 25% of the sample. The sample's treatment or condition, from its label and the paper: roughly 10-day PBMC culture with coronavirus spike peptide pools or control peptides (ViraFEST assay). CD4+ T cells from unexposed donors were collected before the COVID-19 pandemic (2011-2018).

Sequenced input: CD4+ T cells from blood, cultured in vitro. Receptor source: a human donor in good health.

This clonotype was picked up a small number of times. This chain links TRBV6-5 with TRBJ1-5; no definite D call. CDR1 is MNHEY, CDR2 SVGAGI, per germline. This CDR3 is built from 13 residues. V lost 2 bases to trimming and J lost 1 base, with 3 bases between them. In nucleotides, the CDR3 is TGTGCCAGCAGTTACCAGAGCAATCAGCCCCAGCATTTT. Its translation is CASSYQSNQPQHF.

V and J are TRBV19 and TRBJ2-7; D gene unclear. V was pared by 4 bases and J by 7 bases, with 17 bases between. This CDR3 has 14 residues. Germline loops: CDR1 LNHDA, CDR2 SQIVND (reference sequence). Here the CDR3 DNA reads TGTGCCAGTAGTAGAAGCCCCGCCCTGGGGGAGCAGTACTTC. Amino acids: CASSRSPALGEQYF.

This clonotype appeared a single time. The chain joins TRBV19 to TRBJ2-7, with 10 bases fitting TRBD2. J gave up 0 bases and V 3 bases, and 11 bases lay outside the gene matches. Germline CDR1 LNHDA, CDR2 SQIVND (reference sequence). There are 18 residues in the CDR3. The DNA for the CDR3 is TGTGCCAGTAGTATGGCTCTACTAGCGGGAAGGACCTCCTACGAGCAGTACTTC. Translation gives CASSMALLAGRTSYEQYF. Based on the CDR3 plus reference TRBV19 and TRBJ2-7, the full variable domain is DGGITQSPKYLFRKEGQNVTLSCEQNLNHDAMYWYRQDPGQGLRLIYYSQIVNDFQKGDIAEGYSVSREKKESFPLTVTSAQKNPTAFYLCASSMALLAGRTSYEQYFGPGTRLTVT.

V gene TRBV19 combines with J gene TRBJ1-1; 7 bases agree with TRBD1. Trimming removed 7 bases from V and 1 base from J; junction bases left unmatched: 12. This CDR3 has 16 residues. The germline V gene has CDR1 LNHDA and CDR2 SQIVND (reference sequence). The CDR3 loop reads CASITSPGQRNTEAFF. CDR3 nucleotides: TGTGCCAGTATCACTTCTCCGGGACAGAGGAACACTGAAGCTTTCTTT.

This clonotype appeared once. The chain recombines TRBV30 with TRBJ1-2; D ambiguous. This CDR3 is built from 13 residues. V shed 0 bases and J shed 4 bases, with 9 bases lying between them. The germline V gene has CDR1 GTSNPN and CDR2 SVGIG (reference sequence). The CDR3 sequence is CAWSVGRVYGYTF. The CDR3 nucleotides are TGTGCCTGGAGTGTAGGGCGAGTCTATGGCTACACCTTC.

The CDR3 region is CASSYGGLYEQYF. For the CDR3, the DNA is TGTGCCAGCAGTTACGGGGGGCTCTACGAGCAGTACTTC. V gene TRBV6-5 combines with J gene TRBJ2-7; possibly TRBD1 or TRBD2 for D (6 bases each). Per germline, CDR1 MNHEY and CDR2 SVGAGI. V was trimmed by 2 bases and J by 3 bases, leaving 8 bases between them. The CDR3 consists of 13 residues.

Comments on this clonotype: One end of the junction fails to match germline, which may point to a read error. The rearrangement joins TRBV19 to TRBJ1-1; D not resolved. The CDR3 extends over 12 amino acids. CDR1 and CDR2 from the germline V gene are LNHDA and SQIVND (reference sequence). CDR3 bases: TGTGTCAGTAGTTTCACGAACACTGAAGCTTTCTTT. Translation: CVSSFTNTEAFF.

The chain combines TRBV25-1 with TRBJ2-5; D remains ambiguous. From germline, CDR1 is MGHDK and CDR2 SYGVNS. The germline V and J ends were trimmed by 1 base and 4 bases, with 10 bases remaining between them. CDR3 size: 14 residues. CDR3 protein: CASSEWIGRETQYF. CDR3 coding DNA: TGTGCCAGCAGTGAATGGATAGGGCGAGAGACCCAGTACTTC.

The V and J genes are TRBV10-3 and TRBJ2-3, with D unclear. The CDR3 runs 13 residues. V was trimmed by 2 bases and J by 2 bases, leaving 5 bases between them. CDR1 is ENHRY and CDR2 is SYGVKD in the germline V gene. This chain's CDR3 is CAISEIDTDTQYF. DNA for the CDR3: TGTGCCATCAGTGAGATAGACACAGATACGCAGTATTTT.

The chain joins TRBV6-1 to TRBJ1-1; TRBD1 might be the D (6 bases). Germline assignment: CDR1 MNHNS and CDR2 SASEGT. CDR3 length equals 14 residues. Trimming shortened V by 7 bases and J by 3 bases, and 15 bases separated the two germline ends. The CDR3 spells CASTRGSSYTEAFF. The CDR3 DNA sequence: TGTGCCAGCACGAGGGGGAGCTCCTACACTGAAGCTTTCTTT.

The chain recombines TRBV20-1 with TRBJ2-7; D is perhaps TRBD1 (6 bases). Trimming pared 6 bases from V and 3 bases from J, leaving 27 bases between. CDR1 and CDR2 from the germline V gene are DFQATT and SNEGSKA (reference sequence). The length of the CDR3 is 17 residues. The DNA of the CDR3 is TGCAGTGCACATTACCGGGACACTCGAAACCATAGCTACGAGCAGTACTTC. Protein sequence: CSAHYRDTRNHSYEQYF.

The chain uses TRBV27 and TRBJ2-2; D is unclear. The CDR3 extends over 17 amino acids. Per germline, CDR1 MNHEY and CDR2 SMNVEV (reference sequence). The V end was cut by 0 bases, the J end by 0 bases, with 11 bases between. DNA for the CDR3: TGTGCCAGCAGTTTATCGCGGCAGAGACCGAACACCGGGGAGCTGTTTTTT. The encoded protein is CASSLSRQRPNTGELFF.

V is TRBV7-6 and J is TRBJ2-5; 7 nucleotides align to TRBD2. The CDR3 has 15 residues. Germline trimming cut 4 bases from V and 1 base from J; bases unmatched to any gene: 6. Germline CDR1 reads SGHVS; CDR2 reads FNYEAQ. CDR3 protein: CASSSPSGAQETQYF. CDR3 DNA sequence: TGTGCCAGCAGCTCCCCAAGCGGGGCCCAAGAGACCCAGTACTTC.

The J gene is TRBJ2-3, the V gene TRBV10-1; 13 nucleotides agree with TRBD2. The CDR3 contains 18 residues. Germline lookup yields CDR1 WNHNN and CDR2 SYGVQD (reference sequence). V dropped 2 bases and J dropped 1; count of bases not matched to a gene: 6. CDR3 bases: TGCGCCAGCAGTGAGATCCACGGACTAGCGGGGGGCACAGATACGCAGTATTTT. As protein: CASSEIHGLAGGTDTQYF.

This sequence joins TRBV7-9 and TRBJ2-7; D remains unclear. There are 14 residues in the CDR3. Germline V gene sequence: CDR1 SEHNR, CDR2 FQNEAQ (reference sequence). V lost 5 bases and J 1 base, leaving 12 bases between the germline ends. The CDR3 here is CASSGNLRSYEQYF. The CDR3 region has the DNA TGTGCCAGCAGCGGGAACTTACGTTCCTACGAGCAGTACTTC.

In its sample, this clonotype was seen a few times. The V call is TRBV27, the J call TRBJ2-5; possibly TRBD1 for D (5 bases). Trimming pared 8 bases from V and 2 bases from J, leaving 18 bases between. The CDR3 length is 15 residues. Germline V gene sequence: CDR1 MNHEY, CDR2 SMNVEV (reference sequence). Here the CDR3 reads CASAGMGLGQETQYF. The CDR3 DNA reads TGTGCCAGCGCTGGGATGGGGCTTGGACAAGAGACCCAGTACTTC.

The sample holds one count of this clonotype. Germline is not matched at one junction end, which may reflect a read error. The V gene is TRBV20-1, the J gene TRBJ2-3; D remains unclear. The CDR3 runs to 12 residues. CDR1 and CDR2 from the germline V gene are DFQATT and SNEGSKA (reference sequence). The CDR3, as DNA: TGCCGTGCACTGACCGGCGCAGATACGCAGTATTTT. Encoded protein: CRALTGADTQYF.

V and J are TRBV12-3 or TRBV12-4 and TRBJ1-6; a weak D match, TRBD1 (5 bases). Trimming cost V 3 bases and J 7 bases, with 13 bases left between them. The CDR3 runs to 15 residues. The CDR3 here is CASSLRGSGNSPLHF. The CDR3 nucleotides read TGTGCCAGCAGTTTGAGGGGCTCGGGAAATTCACCCCTCCACTTT.

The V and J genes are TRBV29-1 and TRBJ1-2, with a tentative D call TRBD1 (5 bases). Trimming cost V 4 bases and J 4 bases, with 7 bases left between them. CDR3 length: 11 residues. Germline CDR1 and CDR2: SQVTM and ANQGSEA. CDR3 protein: CSVGGVYGYTF. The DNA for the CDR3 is TGCAGCGTTGGGGGGGTCTATGGCTACACCTTC. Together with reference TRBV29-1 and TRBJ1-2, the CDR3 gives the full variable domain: SAVISQKPSRDICQRGTSLTIQCQVDSQVTMMFWYRQQPGQSLTLIATANQGSEATYESGFVIDKFPISRPNLTFSTLTVSNMSPEDSSIYLCSVGGVYGYTFGSGTRLTVV.

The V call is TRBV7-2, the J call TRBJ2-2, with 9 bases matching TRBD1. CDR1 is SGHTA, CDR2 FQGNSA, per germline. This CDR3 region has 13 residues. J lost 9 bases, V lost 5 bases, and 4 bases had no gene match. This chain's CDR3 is CASSGTGSRELFF. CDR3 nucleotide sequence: TGTGCCAGCAGCGGGACAGGGAGCCGGGAGCTGTTTTTT.

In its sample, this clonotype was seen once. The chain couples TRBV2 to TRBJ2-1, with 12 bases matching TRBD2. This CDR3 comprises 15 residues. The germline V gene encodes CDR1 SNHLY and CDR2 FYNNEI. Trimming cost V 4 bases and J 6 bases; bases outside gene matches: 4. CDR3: CASSGASGGVNEQFF. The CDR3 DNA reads TGTGCCAGCAGTGGCGCTAGCGGGGGGGTCAATGAGCAGTTCTTC.

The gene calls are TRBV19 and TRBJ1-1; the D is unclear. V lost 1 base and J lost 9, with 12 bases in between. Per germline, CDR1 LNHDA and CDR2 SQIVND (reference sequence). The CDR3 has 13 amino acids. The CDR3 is CASSIVGPSQAFF. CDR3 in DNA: TGTGCCAGTAGTATAGTTGGGCCGAGTCAAGCTTTCTTT.

The CDR3 sequence is CASSFQTPGGTEAFF. In DNA form, the CDR3 reads TGTGCCAGCAGTTTCCAAACTCCAGGGGGCACTGAAGCTTTCTTT. The rearrangement joins TRBV28 to TRBJ1-1; 7 bases map to TRBD1. The junction had 8 bases not matched to a gene; V was cut back by 3 bases and J by 4 bases. The germline V gene encodes CDR1 MDHEN and CDR2 SYDVKM. The CDR3 consists of 15 residues.

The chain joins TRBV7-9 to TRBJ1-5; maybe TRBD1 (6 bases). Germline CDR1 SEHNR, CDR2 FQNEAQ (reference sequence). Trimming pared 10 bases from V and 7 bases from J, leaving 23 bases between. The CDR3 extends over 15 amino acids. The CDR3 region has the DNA TGTGCCAACTTTTTAAACCAGGGGTTCGGCCAGCCCCAGCATTTT. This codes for CANFLNQGFGQPQHF.

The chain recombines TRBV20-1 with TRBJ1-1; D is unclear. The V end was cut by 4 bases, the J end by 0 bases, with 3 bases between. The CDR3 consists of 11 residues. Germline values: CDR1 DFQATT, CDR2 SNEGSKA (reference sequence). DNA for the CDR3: TGCAGTGCTAAAATGAACACTGAAGCTTTCTTT. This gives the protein CSAKMNTEAFF.

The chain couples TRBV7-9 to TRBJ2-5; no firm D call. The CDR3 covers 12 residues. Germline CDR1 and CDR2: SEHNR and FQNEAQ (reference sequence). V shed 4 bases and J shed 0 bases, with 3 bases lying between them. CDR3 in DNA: TGTGCCAGCAGCTGGAACCAAGAGACCCAGTACTTC. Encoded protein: CASSWNQETQYF.

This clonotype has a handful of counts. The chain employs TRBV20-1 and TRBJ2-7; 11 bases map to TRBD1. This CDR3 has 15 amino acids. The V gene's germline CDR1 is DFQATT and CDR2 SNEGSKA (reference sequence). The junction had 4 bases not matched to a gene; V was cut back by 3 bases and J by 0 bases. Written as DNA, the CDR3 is TGCAGTGCTAGGCCCGGGACAGGGGGCTCCTACGAGCAGTACTTC. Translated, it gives CSARPGTGGSYEQYF.

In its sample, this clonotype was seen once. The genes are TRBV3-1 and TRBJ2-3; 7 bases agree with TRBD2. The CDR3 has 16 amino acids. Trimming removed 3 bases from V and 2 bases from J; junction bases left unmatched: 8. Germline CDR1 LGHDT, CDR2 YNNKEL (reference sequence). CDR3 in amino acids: CASSHRRAGNTDTQYF. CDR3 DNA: TGTGCCAGCAGCCATCGGCGAGCGGGGAACACAGATACGCAGTATTTT.

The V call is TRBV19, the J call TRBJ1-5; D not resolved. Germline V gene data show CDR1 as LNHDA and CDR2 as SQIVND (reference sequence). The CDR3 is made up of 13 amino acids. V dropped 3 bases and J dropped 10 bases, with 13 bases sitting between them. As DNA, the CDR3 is TGTGCCAGTAGTATCGGACGGGGATCTCCCCAGCATTTT. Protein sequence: CASSIGRGSPQHF.

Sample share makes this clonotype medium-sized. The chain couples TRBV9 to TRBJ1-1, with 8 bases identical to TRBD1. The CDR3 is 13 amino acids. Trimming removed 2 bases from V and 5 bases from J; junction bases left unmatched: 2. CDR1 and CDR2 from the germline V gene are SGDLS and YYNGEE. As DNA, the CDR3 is TGTGCCAGCAGCGTCGACAGGGGTACTGAAGCTTTCTTT. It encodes CASSVDRGTEAFF.

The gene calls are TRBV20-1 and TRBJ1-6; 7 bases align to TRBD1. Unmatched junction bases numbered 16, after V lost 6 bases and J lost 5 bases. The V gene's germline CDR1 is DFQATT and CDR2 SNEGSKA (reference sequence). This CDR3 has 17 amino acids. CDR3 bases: TGCAGTGCCCGGACAGGAGGCGCCCTGCGGGATAATTCACCCCTCCACTTT. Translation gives CSARTGGALRDNSPLHF.

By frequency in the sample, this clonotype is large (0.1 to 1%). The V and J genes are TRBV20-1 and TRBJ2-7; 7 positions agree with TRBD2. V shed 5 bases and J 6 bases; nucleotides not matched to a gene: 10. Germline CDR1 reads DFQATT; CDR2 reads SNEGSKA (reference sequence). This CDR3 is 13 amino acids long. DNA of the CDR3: TGCAGTGCTGGTGGGCGGGAGTCGGGCGAGCAGTACTTC. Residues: CSAGGRESGEQYF.